This T cell receptor beta chain derives from a study of breast tumors, draining lymph nodes, adjacent tissues. Breast cancer patients provided tissue from their axillary draining lymph nodes. General study points: Data fit most tumor T cells coming from lymph node, expanding in tumor.

This clonotype was recorded a few times. No antigen is known for it. TCRdb reanalysed the multiplex PCR reads using MiXCR and keeps one entry per CDR3 protein. This table holds approximately 150,000 distinct CDR3 sequences, approximately 30% found once. V was trimmed by 1 base and J by 4 bases, leaving 10 bases between them. This CDR3 has 14 amino acids. The source is a female donor with breast cancer. Some clones in this sample may be carry-over from other donors' samples. This rearrangement joins TRBV12-3 or TRBV12-4 to TRBJ1-2; perhaps TRBD1 as D (6 bases). The sequenced material came from axillary lymph node tissue. DNA of the CDR3: TGTGCCAGCAGTTTAGACCCGACAGGCTATGGCTACACCTTC. It translates to CASSLDPTGYGYTF.